The entry that follows covers one T cell receptor beta chain sequence. Its antigen is undetermined. ViraFEST assay sequencing came after antigen-specific CD4+ T cells were expanded with viral peptide pools. At the end of 10 days of culture, CD4+ T cells were isolated. Nucleocapsid antibodies stayed negative before and after vaccination, showing no earlier SARS-CoV-2 infection. Replacing half the medium with IL-2 medium was done on days 3 and 7. This specimen comes from a study of vaccination effects on CD4 cells after COVID-19. Trimming removed 4 bases from V and 2 bases from J; junction bases left unmatched: 9. The CDR3 is 16 residues long. CDR1 LNHDA and CDR2 SQIVND come from the germline V gene (reference sequence). Study results and caveats: Of the vaccine-induced clones from healthy vaccinees, merely 1 of 255 recognized common cold coronaviruses as well. Late after vaccination, infection- and vaccine-induced clones showed marked clonal contraction. Convalescent patients were scarce in the study, and it lacked early post-infection timepoints.

Sequenced by immunoSEQ multiplex PCR; TCRdb stores in-frame clones only, minus some. The sample carries 65,000 or so clones, approximately 79% recorded once. The TCR sequence derives from a human donor who received a COVID-19 vaccine. Material: CD4+ T cells from PBMCs cultured with HCoV-NL63 spike peptides, obtained before COVID-19 vaccination. The chain is built from TRBV19 and TRBJ2-5; 8 nucleotides line up with TRBD1. In nucleotides, the CDR3 is TGTGCCAGTAGTACCCCGGACAGGGTGATTCAAGAGACCCAGTACTTC. It translates to CASSTPDRVIQETQYF.